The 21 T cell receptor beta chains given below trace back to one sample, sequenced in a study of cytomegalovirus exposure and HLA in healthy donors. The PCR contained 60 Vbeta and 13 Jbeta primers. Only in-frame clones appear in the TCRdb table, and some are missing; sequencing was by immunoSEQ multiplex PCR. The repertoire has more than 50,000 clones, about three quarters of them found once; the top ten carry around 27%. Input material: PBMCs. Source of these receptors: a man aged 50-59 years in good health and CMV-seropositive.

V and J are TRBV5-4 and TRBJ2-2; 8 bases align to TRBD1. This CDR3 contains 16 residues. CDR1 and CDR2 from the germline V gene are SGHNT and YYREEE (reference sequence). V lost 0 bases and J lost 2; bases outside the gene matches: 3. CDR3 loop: CASSLAGTGNTGELFF. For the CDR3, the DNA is TGTGCCAGCAGCTTGGCCGGGACAGGTAACACCGGGGAGCTGTTTTTT.

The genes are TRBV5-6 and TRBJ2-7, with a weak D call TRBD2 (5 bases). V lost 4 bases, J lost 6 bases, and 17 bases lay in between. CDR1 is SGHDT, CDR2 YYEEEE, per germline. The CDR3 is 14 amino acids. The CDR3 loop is CASSPLSRGSEQYF. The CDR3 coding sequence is TGTGCCAGCAGCCCCCTTAGTCGGGGTTCCGAGCAGTACTTC.

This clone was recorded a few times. CDR3 bases: TGTGCCAGCAGTTCAATAGAGTACCAAGAGACCCAGTACTTC. Amino acids: CASSSIEYQETQYF. The genes are TRBV27 and TRBJ2-5; D gene uncertain. Trimming pared 4 bases from V and 0 bases from J, leaving 9 bases between. Germline CDR1 MNHEY, CDR2 SMNVEV (reference sequence). The CDR3 loop spans 14 amino acids.

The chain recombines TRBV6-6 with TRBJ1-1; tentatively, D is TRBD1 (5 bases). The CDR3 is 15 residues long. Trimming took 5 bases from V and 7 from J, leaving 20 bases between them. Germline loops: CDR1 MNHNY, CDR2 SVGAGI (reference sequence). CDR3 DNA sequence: TGTGCCAGCAGTACCCTAGGGCGGGGGGAGGGTGAAGCTTTCTTT. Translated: CASSTLGRGEGEAFF.

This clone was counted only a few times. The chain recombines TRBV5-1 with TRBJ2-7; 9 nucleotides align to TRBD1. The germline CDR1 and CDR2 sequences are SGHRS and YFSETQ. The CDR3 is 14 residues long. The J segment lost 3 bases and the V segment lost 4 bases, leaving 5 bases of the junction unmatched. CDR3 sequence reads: CASSPGQGSYEQYF. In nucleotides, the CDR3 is TGCGCCAGCAGCCCCGGACAGGGGAGCTACGAGCAGTACTTC.

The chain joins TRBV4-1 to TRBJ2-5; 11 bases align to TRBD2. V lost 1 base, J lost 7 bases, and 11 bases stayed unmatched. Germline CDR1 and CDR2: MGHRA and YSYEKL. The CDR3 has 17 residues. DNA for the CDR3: TGCGCCAGCAGCCAAGTAGCGTTAGCGGGGGGGCAGGTGACCCAGTACTTC. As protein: CASSQVALAGGQVTQYF.

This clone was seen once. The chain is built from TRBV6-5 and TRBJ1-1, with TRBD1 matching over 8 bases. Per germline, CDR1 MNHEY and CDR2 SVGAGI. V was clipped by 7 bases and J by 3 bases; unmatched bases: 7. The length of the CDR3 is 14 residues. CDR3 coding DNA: TGTGCCAGCAACTTCAGGGGGCGCGACACTGAAGCTTTCTTT. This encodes CASNFRGRDTEAFF.

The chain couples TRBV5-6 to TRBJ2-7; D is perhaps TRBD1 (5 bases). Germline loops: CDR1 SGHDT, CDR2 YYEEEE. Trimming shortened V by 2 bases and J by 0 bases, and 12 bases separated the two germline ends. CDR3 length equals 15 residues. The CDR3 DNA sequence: TGTGCCAGCAGCTTTACAGGCCTGAGCTCCTACGAGCAGTACTTC. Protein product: CASSFTGLSSYEQYF.

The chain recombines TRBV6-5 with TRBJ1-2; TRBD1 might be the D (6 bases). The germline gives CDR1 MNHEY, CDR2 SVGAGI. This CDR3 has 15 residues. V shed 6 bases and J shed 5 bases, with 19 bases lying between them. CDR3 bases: TGTGCCAGCAGGCTATATAAACAGGGATCATATGGCTACACCTTC. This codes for CASRLYKQGSYGYTF.

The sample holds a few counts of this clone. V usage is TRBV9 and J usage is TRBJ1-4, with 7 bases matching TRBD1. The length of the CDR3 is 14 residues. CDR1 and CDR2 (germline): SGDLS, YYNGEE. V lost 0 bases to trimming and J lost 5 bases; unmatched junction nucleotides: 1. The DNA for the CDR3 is TGTGCCAGCAGCGTAGGACAGGGAAATGAAAAACTGTTTTTT. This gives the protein CASSVGQGNEKLFF.

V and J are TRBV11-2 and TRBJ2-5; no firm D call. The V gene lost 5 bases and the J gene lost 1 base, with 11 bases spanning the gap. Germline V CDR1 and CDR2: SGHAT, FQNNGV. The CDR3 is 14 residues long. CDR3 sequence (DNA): TGTGCCAGCAGCCCCAGTCTTGGCCAAGAGACCCAGTACTTC. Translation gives CASSPSLGQETQYF.

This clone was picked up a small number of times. The CDR3 region is CASSFTGQGNEKLFF. The CDR3 nucleotides are TGCGCCAGCAGCTTCACGGGTCAGGGAAATGAAAAACTGTTTTTT. V gene TRBV5-1 combines with J gene TRBJ1-4, with D perhaps TRBD1 (5 bases). Germline V CDR1 and CDR2: SGHRS, YFSETQ. The CDR3 sequence is 15 residues long. V lost 2 bases, J lost 5 bases, and 13 bases lay in between. Together with reference TRBV5-1 and TRBJ1-4, the CDR3 gives the full variable domain: KAGVTQTPRYLIKTRGQQVTLSCSPISGHRSVSWYQQTPGQGLQFLFEYFSETQRNKGNFPGRFSGRQFSNSRSEMNVSTLELGDSALYLCASSFTGQGNEKLFFGSGTQLSVL.

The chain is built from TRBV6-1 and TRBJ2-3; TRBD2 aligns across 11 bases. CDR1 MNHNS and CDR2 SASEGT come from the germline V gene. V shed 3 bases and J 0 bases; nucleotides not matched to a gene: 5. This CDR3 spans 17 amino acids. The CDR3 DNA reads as TGTGCCAGCAGTGAGGTAGCGGGAGGGCTTAGCACAGATACGCAGTATTTT. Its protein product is CASSEVAGGLSTDTQYF.

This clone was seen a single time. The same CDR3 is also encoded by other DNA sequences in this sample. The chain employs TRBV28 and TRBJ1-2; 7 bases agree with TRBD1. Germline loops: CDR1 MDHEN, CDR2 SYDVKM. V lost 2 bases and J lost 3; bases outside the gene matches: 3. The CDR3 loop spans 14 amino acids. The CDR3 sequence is CASSLGGGHYGYTF. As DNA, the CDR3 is TGTGCCAGCAGTTTAGGAGGGGGCCACTATGGCTACACCTTC.

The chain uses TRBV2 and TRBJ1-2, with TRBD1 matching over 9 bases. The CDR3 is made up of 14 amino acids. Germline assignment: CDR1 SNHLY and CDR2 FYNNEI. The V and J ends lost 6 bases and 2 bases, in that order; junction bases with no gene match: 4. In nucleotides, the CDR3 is TGTGCCAGCAGCAATGACAGGGGGAACTATGGCTACACCTTC. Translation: CASSNDRGNYGYTF. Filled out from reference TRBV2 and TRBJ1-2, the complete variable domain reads EPEVTQTPSHQVTQMGQEVILRCVPISNHLYFYWYRQILGQKVEFLVSFYNNEISEKSEIFDDQFSVERPDGSNFTLKIRSTKLEDSAMYFCASSNDRGNYGYTFGSGTRLTVV.

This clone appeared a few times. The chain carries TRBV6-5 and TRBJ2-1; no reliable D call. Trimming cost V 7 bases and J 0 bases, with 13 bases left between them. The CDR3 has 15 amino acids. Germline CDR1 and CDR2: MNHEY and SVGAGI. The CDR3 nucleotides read TGTGCCAGCACCCCACAATGGAGCTCCTACAATGAGCAGTTCTTC. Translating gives CASTPQWSSYNEQFF.

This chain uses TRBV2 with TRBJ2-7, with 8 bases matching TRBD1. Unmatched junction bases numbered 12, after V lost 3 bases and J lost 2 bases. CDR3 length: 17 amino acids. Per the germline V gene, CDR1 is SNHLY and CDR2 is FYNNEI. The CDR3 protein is CASSDPGQVSSTYEQYF. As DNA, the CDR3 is TGTGCCAGCAGTGATCCGGGACAGGTATCTTCAACCTACGAGCAGTACTTC.

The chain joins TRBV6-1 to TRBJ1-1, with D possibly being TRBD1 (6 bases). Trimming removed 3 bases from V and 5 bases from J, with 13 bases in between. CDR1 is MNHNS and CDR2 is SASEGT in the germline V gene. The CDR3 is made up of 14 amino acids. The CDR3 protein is CASSDLGARTEAFF. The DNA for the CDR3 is TGTGCCAGCAGTGATTTGGGGGCTAGAACTGAAGCTTTCTTT.

The CDR3 here is CASRLAGNLFETQYF. CDR3 nucleotides: TGTGCCAGTAGGCTTGCCGGGAACCTATTCGAGACCCAGTACTTC. The chain carries TRBV19 and TRBJ2-5, with D maybe TRBD2 (5 bases). CDR1 is LNHDA and CDR2 is SQIVND in the germline V gene (reference sequence). Trimming pared 6 bases from V and 5 bases from J, leaving 19 bases between. This CDR3 has 15 residues.

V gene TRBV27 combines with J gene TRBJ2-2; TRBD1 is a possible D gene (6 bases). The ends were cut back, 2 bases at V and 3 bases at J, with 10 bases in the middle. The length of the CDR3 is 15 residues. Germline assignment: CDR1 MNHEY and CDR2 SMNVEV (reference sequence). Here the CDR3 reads CASSLEGHYTGELFF. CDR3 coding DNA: TGTGCCAGCAGTTTAGAGGGACACTACACCGGGGAGCTGTTTTTT.

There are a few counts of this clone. The CDR3 sequence is CASQRDRSNTGELFF. CDR3 nucleotide sequence: TGCGCCAGCCAGAGGGACAGGTCGAACACCGGGGAGCTGTTTTTT. The rearrangement uses TRBV5-1 and TRBJ2-2, with TRBD1 matching 8 bases. V lost 7 bases and J lost 0; bases outside the gene matches: 5. The CDR3 has 15 amino acids. Germline assignment: CDR1 SGHRS and CDR2 YFSETQ.